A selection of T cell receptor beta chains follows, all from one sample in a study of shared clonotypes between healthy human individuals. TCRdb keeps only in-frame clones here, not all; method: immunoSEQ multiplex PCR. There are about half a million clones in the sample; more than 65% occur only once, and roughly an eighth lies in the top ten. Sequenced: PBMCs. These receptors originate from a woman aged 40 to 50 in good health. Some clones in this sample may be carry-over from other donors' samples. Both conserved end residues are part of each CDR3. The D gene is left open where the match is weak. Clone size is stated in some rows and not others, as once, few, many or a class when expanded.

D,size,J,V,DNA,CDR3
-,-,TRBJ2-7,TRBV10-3,TGTGCCATCAGTGAGCGTTCGGGCCTCTCCTACGAGCAGTACTTC,CAISERSGLSYEQYF
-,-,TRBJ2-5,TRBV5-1,TGCGCCAGCAGCTGGGATAGGGAGACCCAGTACTTC,CASSWDRETQYF
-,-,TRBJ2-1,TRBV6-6,TGTGCCAGCAAGGAGTACAATGAGCAGTTCTTC,CASKEYNEQFF
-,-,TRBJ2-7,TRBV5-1,TGCGCCAGTGCTGACGGGGGTACCTACGAGCAGTACTTC,CASADGGTYEQYF
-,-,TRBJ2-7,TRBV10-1,TGCGCCAGCAGTGAAGGCCAGGGAAACTACGAGCAGTACTTC,CASSEGQGNYEQYF
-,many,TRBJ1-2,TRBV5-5,TGTGCCAGCAGCTTGGAGGAGAAGAGGGGCTACACCTTC,CASSLEEKRGYTF
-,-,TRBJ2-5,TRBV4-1,TGCGCCAGCAGCCAAGCGGGGCAGGGGAAAGAGACCCAGTACTTC,CASSQAGQGKETQYF
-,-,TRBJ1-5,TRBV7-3,TGTGCCAGCAGCTGCGGGCGGATCGGGCCCCTTTATAGCAATCAGCCCCAGCATTTT,CASSCGRIGPLYSNQPQHF
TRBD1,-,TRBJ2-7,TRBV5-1,TGCGCCAGCAGCCCCGGACAGGGTGTTCCTGGGGAGCAGTACTTC,CASSPGQGVPGEQYF
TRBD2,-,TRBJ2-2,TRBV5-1,TGCGCCAGCAGCTTGTTACTAGCGGAGAAGAACACCGGGGAGCTGTTTTTT,CASSLLLAEKNTGELFF